The T cell receptor (beta chain) described here comes from a study of technical replicates of blood from a few donors. The data were produced by immunoSEQ multiplex PCR, yet TCRdb's version contains in-frame clones alone and is incomplete. Of approximately 76,000 clones detected, 80% to 90% appear once; the ten largest clones hold roughly 4.9%. This sequence was found in a human donor in good health. Some clones in this sample may be carry-over from other donors' samples. Sequenced input: PBMCs.

CDR3 amino acids: CASSPGLAGVSTGELFF. The CDR3 nucleotides are TGCGCCAGCAGCCCGGGACTAGCGGGAGTTTCCACCGGGGAGCTGTTTTTT. The rearrangement joins TRBV4-3 to TRBJ2-2; 14 bases are shared with TRBD2. This CDR3 is built from 17 residues. Per germline, CDR1 LGHNA and CDR2 YSLEER. Trimming at V came to 4 bases and at J to 4 bases, leaving 5 bases not matched to a gene.